Below are 28 T cell receptor beta chains sequenced from a single sample in a study of early T cells in non-severe SARS-CoV-2 infection. One entry per CDR3 protein results from TCRdb running MiXCR on the 5' RACE reads. This sample has 80,000 or so distinct CDR3 sequences, with more than 12% found just once. The sequencing sample was made of whole blood. The origin of the receptors is an adult who was a healthcare worker with PCR-confirmed SARS-CoV-2 infection or an uninfected control (not recorded which).

This clonotype has a count of ten or more. The rearrangement joins TRBV5-1 to TRBJ1-1; TRBD1 matches at 12 bases. CDR3 length: 16 amino acids. Germline V gene data show CDR1 as SGHRS and CDR2 as YFSETQ. V dropped 3 bases and J dropped 6; count of bases not matched to a gene: 9. For the CDR3, the DNA is TGCGCCAGCAGCTCTCCTACAGGGACAGGGGGCCCTGAAGCTTTCTTT. Its translation: CASSSPTGTGGPEAFF.

This chain uses TRBV20-1 with TRBJ2-1; the match to TRBD2 covers 10 bases. This CDR3 is 13 amino acids long. The J segment lost 4 bases and the V segment lost 4 bases, leaving 1 base of the junction unmatched. The germline V gene encodes CDR1 DFQATT and CDR2 SNEGSKA (reference sequence). CDR3 sequence reads: CSAKAGGYNEQFF. The CDR3 DNA sequence: TGCAGTGCTAAAGCGGGAGGGTACAATGAGCAGTTCTTC.

The V call is TRBV9, the J call TRBJ2-1; 9 bases agree with TRBD1. CDR1 and CDR2 from the germline V gene are SGDLS and YYNGEE. The trim removed 0 bases at V and 8 bases at J, leaving 9 bases unmatched. The CDR3 consists of 16 residues. The CDR3 nucleotides read TGTGCCAGCAGCGTAGTTGGGACAGGGACCCGGGATGAGCAGTTCTTC. As protein: CASSVVGTGTRDEQFF.

This clonotype was observed many times. V is TRBV19 and J is TRBJ1-2; maybe TRBD1 (5 bases). The CDR3 has 15 residues. The germline gives CDR1 LNHDA, CDR2 SQIVND (reference sequence). Between the trimmed V and J ends, which lost 7 bases and 4 bases, there was a span of 19 bases. DNA for the CDR3: TGTGCCAGTATCCAAGGAGGCCCAAGGGGCTATGGCTACACCTTC. Protein sequence: CASIQGGPRGYGYTF.

This clonotype was seen more than once but under ten times. This chain links TRBV7-8 with TRBJ2-2; TRBD1 aligns across 8 bases. CDR3 length: 16 residues. CDR1 is SGHVS and CDR2 is FQNEAQ in the germline V gene. V was clipped by 1 base and J by 6 bases; unmatched bases: 7. This CDR3 is CASSLVQGVLSGELFF. CDR3 nucleotide sequence: TGTGCCAGCAGCTTAGTACAGGGGGTCTTGTCCGGGGAGCTGTTTTTT.

This clonotype was found a few times. This chain uses TRBV9 with TRBJ1-1, with 9 bases lining up with TRBD1. Germline lookup yields CDR1 SGDLS and CDR2 YYNGEE. Germline trimming cut 3 bases from V and 2 bases from J; bases unmatched to any gene: 8. The CDR3 sequence is 16 residues long. The DNA of the CDR3 is TGTGCCAGCAGCGCCCCGGGACAGGGATACAACACTGAAGCTTTCTTT. It codes for CASSAPGQGYNTEAFF.

In its sample, this clonotype was seen a few times. This chain connects TRBV5-5 to TRBJ2-3; D tentatively fits TRBD1 or TRBD2 (5 bases each). V lost 2 bases to trimming and J lost 0 bases, with 13 bases between them. The germline V gene has CDR1 SGHKS and CDR2 YYEKEE (reference sequence). The CDR3 is made up of 16 amino acids. CDR3 sequence reads: CASSFRGDISTDTQYF. For the CDR3, the DNA is TGTGCCAGCAGCTTTCGGGGCGACATTAGCACAGATACGCAGTATTTT.

The chain uses TRBV11-3 and TRBJ2-1, with 10 bases lining up with TRBD2. Germline values: CDR1 SGHNT, CDR2 YENEEA. V dropped 2 bases and J dropped 8; count of bases not matched to a gene: 6. The CDR3 covers 15 residues. CDR3 amino acids: CASSLSGRAFHEQFF. In DNA, the CDR3 is TGTGCCAGCAGCTTAAGCGGGAGGGCTTTTCATGAGCAGTTCTTC. Complete variable domain (other parts from reference TRBV11-3 and TRBJ2-1): EAGVVQSPRYKIIEKKQPVAFWCNPISGHNTLYWYLQNLGQGPELLIRYENEEAVDDSQLPKDRFSAERLKGVDSTLKIQPAELGDSAVYLCASSLSGRAFHEQFFGPGTRLTVL.

This clonotype was observed many times. The chain combines TRBV12-3 or TRBV12-4 with TRBJ1-4; D unresolved. This CDR3 contains 12 residues. V was cut by 2 bases and J by 14 bases, with 12 bases left in between. CDR3 residues: CASSLSGHALFF. The CDR3, as DNA: TGTGCCAGCAGTTTATCAGGCCACGCGCTGTTTTTT.

As to this clonotype: The CDR3 ends on some other residue instead of the conserved phenylalanine or tryptophan, so this is likely a read error. J is TRBJ2-2 and V is TRBV6-1, with D unresolved. This CDR3 has 12 amino acids. CDR1 and CDR2 (germline): MNHNS, SASEGT. Deletions cut 10 bases from V and 1 base from J, with 7 bases between. For the CDR3, the DNA is TGTGCCATCGTAGAGAACACCGGGGAGCTGTTTCTT. The encoded protein is CAIVENTGELFL.

There are many counts of this clonotype. The chain has TRBV27 and TRBJ2-3; 13 bases fit TRBD2. Germline CDR1 reads MNHEY; CDR2 reads SMNVEV (reference sequence). V shed 9 bases and J 5 bases; nucleotides not matched to a gene: 8. The CDR3 has 15 amino acids. The CDR3 is CASCRTSGSLDTQYF. Here the CDR3 DNA reads TGTGCCAGTTGTCGGACTAGCGGGAGCTTAGATACGCAGTATTTT.

In its sample, this clonotype was seen a few times. The CDR3 region has the DNA TGTGCCAGTAGGAAACAGGGGGCAGGAGGCTATGGCTACACCTTC. It codes for CASRKQGAGGYGYTF. V and J are TRBV19 and TRBJ1-2; 9 positions agree with TRBD1. J lost 4 bases, V lost 6 bases, and 9 bases had no gene match. The CDR3 spans 15 residues. Looked up from germline, CDR1 is LNHDA and CDR2 is SQIVND (reference sequence).

This clonotype is a singleton in its sample. One end of the junction is discordant with germline, which a read error may explain. This chain links TRBV9 with TRBJ2-5, with 7 positions matching TRBD2. This CDR3 comprises 18 residues. Per germline, CDR1 SGDLS and CDR2 YYNGEE. The DNA for the CDR3 is TGTGCCAGCAGCGTAAGAGGGGCCGGCGGGAGTATGGAAGAGACCAAGTACTTC. It codes for CASSVRGAGGSMEETKYF.

This clonotype was observed a few times. The rearrangement links TRBV2 to TRBJ1-6, with 7 bases that match TRBD1. Germline V gene sequence: CDR1 SNHLY, CDR2 FYNNEI. Trimming took 4 bases from V and 7 from J; bases not matched to a gene: 4. The CDR3 is made up of 14 amino acids. CDR3 protein: CASSGDSWNSPLHF. CDR3 in DNA: TGTGCCAGCAGTGGGGACAGTTGGAATTCACCCCTCCACTTT.

The chain uses TRBV7-9 and TRBJ2-2; a weak D match, TRBD1 (5 bases). The CDR3 runs 14 residues. The germline V gene encodes CDR1 SEHNR and CDR2 FQNEAQ (reference sequence). V gave up 5 bases and J gave up 4 bases, with 11 bases separating them. Here the CDR3 reads CASSRDSFTGELFF. CDR3 nucleotides: TGTGCCAGCAGCCGCGACAGTTTCACCGGGGAGCTGTTTTTT. The full variable domain, its missing parts supplied by reference TRBV7-9 and TRBJ2-2, is DTGVSQNPRHKITKRGQNVTFRCDPISEHNRLYWYRQTLGQGPEFLTYFQNEAQLEKSRLLSDRFSAERPKGSFSTLEIQRTEQGDSAMYLCASSRDSFTGELFFGEGSRLTVL.

J is TRBJ1-4 and V is TRBV5-1; D is undetermined. The CDR3 has 13 amino acids. V lost 4 bases and J 3 bases, leaving 7 bases between the germline ends. Germline V gene sequence: CDR1 SGHRS, CDR2 YFSETQ. The CDR3 protein is CASSLGANEKLFF. CDR3 nucleotide sequence: TGCGCCAGCAGCCTGGGCGCTAATGAAAAACTGTTTTTT.

The rearrangement joins TRBV6-6 to TRBJ1-3; maybe TRBD1 (6 bases). Germline values: CDR1 MNHNY, CDR2 SVGAGI (reference sequence). Trimming stripped 6 bases from V and 1 base from J, with 10 bases between. This CDR3 has 14 residues. This CDR3 is CASSRGFSGNTIYF. In DNA form, the CDR3 reads TGTGCCAGCAGCAGGGGTTTTTCTGGAAACACCATATATTTT.

This chain joins TRBV5-1 and TRBJ1-1, with D hard to call. Trimming took 2 bases from V and 2 from J, leaving 10 bases between them. Germline V gene sequence: CDR1 SGHRS, CDR2 YFSETQ. The CDR3 runs 14 residues. CDR3 bases: TGCGCCAGCAGCTTTTTATCCGATAACACTGAAGCTTTCTTT. Amino acids: CASSFLSDNTEAFF.

This clonotype was counted many times. The rearrangement uses TRBV20-1 and TRBJ2-7; no reliable D call. This CDR3 spans 11 amino acids. With 3 bases removed from V and 5 bases from J, the gap between germline ends came to 8 bases. Germline CDR1 DFQATT, CDR2 SNEGSKA (reference sequence). This chain's CDR3 is CSASYGDEQYF. Here the CDR3 DNA reads TGCAGTGCTAGTTATGGGGACGAGCAGTACTTC.

The genes are TRBV9 and TRBJ1-1, with D maybe TRBD1 (6 bases). Trimming took off 6 bases at V and 3 bases at J, with 12 bases between the two ends. This CDR3 is built from 13 residues. Germline V gene lookup returns CDR1 SGDLS and CDR2 YYNGEE. In nucleotides, the CDR3 is TGTGCCAGCAAGGAAGAGGGGGACACTGAAGCTTTCTTT. Residues: CASKEEGDTEAFF.

Only a few counts were recorded for this clonotype. The chain recombines TRBV5-1 with TRBJ2-3, with 7 nucleotides matching TRBD2. After removal of 1 base from V and 2 bases from J, the junction contained 4 bases not matched to a gene. The CDR3 loop spans 15 amino acids. The germline V gene has CDR1 SGHRS and CDR2 YFSETQ. The CDR3 region is CASSLIAGSTDTQYF. Written as DNA, the CDR3 is TGCGCCAGCAGCTTGATAGCGGGTTCCACAGATACGCAGTATTTT.

The sample holds many counts of this clonotype. The V gene is TRBV4-1, the J gene TRBJ2-3, with TRBD2 matching over 8 bases. Germline-derived CDR1 and CDR2 are MGHRA and YSYEKL. This CDR3 is 16 amino acids long. The J segment lost 1 base and the V segment lost 6 bases, leaving 9 bases of the junction unmatched. CDR3 in amino acids: CASRFSGTEGTDTQYF. The DNA of the CDR3 is TGCGCCAGCAGATTTAGCGGGACGGAAGGCACAGATACGCAGTATTTT.

Ten or more counts support this clonotype. This rearrangement joins TRBV29-1 to TRBJ2-2; D is perhaps TRBD2 (5 bases). This CDR3 is 12 amino acids long. CDR1 SQVTM and CDR2 ANQGSEA come from the germline V gene. Trimming removed 4 bases from V and 8 bases from J, with 11 bases in between. Here the CDR3 reads CSVVTGSGELFF. The CDR3 DNA reads TGCAGCGTTGTAACGGGGTCTGGGGAGCTGTTTTTT.

The genes are TRBV29-1 and TRBJ2-5, with 8 nucleotides matching TRBD1. Germline values: CDR1 SQVTM, CDR2 ANQGSEA. The junction had 8 bases not matched to a gene; V was cut back by 6 bases and J by 5 bases. This CDR3 has 13 residues. The CDR3 loop is CSVDRGSAETQYF. The CDR3 DNA is TGCAGCGTCGACAGGGGCTCGGCGGAGACCCAGTACTTC.

The V call is TRBV20-1, the J call TRBJ1-6; maybe TRBD1 (6 bases). Trimming took off 6 bases at V and 0 bases at J, with 9 bases between the two ends. CDR3 length equals 14 residues. Looked up from germline, CDR1 is DFQATT and CDR2 is SNEGSKA (reference sequence). CDR3 sequence: CSAQGSSYNSPLHF. The CDR3 DNA sequence: TGCAGTGCCCAGGGGAGCTCCTATAATTCACCCCTCCACTTT.

In its sample, this clonotype was seen a few times. CDR3 protein: CASSDGRGTSNQPQHF. As DNA, the CDR3 is TGTGCCAGCAGTGACGGCCGGGGAACCTCCAATCAGCCCCAGCATTTT. The chain uses TRBV6-4 and TRBJ1-5; D is unclear. CDR1 and CDR2 from the germline V gene are MRHNA and SNTAGT. The CDR3 totals 16 residues. The V end lost 2 bases, the J end lost 3 bases, and 14 bases lay between the germline ends.

This chain joins TRBV19 and TRBJ1-5; D is ambiguous. V dropped 8 bases and J dropped 2 bases, with 19 bases sitting between them. The CDR3 loop spans 16 amino acids. Germline loops: CDR1 LNHDA, CDR2 SQIVND (reference sequence). CDR3: CASDYVGRVGNQPQHF. DNA of the CDR3: TGTGCCAGTGATTATGTGGGAAGGGTTGGCAATCAGCCCCAGCATTTT.

The chain carries TRBV11-2 and TRBJ2-1; D remains unclear. Trimming left V 1 base short and J 8 bases short, with 12 bases between. This CDR3 has 14 residues. Per germline, CDR1 SGHAT and CDR2 FQNNGV. CDR3 sequence: CASSLGPIGYEQFF. The CDR3 DNA reads TGTGCCAGCAGCTTAGGGCCCATTGGTTATGAGCAGTTCTTC.